These 5 T cell receptor beta chains share one sample of origin, sequenced in a study of cytomegalovirus exposure and HLA in healthy donors. With 60 Vbeta and 13 Jbeta primers, the PCR was carried out. This table comes from immunoSEQ multiplex PCR, and its TCRdb copy is limited to in-frame clones, with some not included. In the table there are 100,000 to 150,000 clones, roughly 78% of which are singletons. The sequencing input was PBMCs. These receptors were taken from a man aged 45 to 65 in good health and CMV-seropositive.

This chain uses TRBV4-2 with TRBJ2-5; 9 bases align to TRBD2. CDR1 and CDR2 (germline): LGHNA, YNFKEQ. Trimming took 0 bases from V and 3 from J; bases not matched to a gene: 5. CDR3 size: 16 residues. The CDR3 bases are TGTGCCAGCAGCCAAGAGGGCGGGGGGGCCAAAGAGACCCAGTACTTC. As protein: CASSQEGGGAKETQYF.

The chain uses TRBV10-3 and TRBJ1-2; possibly TRBD1 for D (6 bases). With 2 bases removed from V and 6 bases from J, the gap between germline ends came to 7 bases. The germline V gene encodes CDR1 ENHRY and CDR2 SYGVKD. The CDR3 loop spans 12 amino acids. The CDR3 spells CAISETGNGYTF. DNA of the CDR3: TGTGCCATCAGTGAGACAGGGAATGGCTACACCTTC.

This chain uses TRBV2 with TRBJ2-1, with 7 bases aligning to TRBD2. V shed 6 bases and J 5 bases; nucleotides not matched to a gene: 7. CDR3 size: 14 residues. Germline CDR1 SNHLY, CDR2 FYNNEI. CDR3 amino acids: CASSRLAVNNEQFF. CDR3 coding DNA: TGTGCCAGCAGCAGGCTAGCGGTTAACAATGAGCAGTTCTTC.

This clone is a singleton in its sample. The V gene is TRBV6-1, the J gene TRBJ2-7, with 8 bases matching TRBD1. V lost 7 bases, J lost 1 base, and 9 bases stayed unmatched. The CDR3 runs to 15 residues. Germline lookup yields CDR1 MNHNS and CDR2 SASEGT. CDR3 region: CASTSKDRASYEQYF. The CDR3 DNA sequence: TGTGCCAGCACCTCTAAGGACAGGGCGTCCTACGAGCAGTACTTC.

The chain employs TRBV14 and TRBJ2-7; 12 bases map to TRBD2. Germline V gene sequence: CDR1 SGHDN, CDR2 FVKESK. V lost 1 base to trimming and J lost 8 bases; unmatched junction nucleotides: 6. The CDR3 is 15 amino acids. CDR3 in DNA: TGTGCCAGCAGCCAAGTTGGGACTAGCGGGTCCCAGCAGTACTTC. This codes for CASSQVGTSGSQQYF.